Presented here are 6 T cell receptor beta chains from one specimen sequenced in a study of tissue T cells after allogeneic stem cell transplantation (dated by TCRdb to 2022 to 2024). The method was the immunoSEQ multiplex PCR assay. Imported from immuneACCESS, the table was reduced by TCRdb to in-frame sequences with V and J called. These copies leave out some clones; in studies compared against another copy, an unresolved V gene accounts for under half, and the cause of the remainder is not known. This sample is represented by tens of thousands of clones; roughly 72% of them were singletons. Clones ranked in the top ten supply about 0.63% of the sample. The sequenced sample consisted of spleen. The receptor source for this set is a female BALB/c mouse in good health. This line of mice carries MHC haplotype H2-d.

With regard to this clone: The listed genes are named as in mouse. The read falls 1 residue short of the CDR3 end, and the missing part is taken from the germline J gene. The V and J genes are TRBV19 and TRBJ1-2, with D tentatively TRBD1 (6 bases). This CDR3 is built from 13 residues. Trimming took off 5 bases at V and 4 bases at J, with 12 bases between the two ends. The germline CDR1 and CDR2 sequences are FNHDT and SITEND (reference sequence). The sequenced part of the CDR3 DNA is TGTGCCAGCAGCCCCCAGGGGACCTCCGACTACACC. Translation gives CASSPQGTSDYT. The full CDR3 sequence reads CASSPQGTSDYTF.

This clone turned up a few times. Mouse gene names and germline throughout. The read comes to an end 1 residue before the CDR3 does, leaving the germline J gene to fill in the end. V usage is TRBV20 and J usage is TRBJ1-2; TRBD1 matches 8 bases. The junction had 6 bases not matched to a gene; V was cut back by 7 bases and J by 5 bases. This CDR3 spans 12 amino acids. Germline V CDR1 and CDR2: GFQATS, STVNSAI. CDR3 DNA, as far as it was read: TGTGGTGTCGGACAGGGAGGGTCCGACTACACC. It is translated as CGVGQGGSDYT. The entire CDR3 is CGVGQGGSDYTF.

Concerning this clone: The germline and genes are mouse ones. Sequencing ends 1 residue short of the CDR3 end; the germline J gene provides the rest. The chain carries TRBV1 and TRBJ2-5, with D perhaps TRBD2 (6 bases). Germline V gives CDR1 NSQYPW, CDR2 LRSPGD (reference sequence). Trimming pared 3 bases from V and 0 bases from J, leaving 10 bases between. The CDR3 totals 15 residues. The CDR3 DNA, read in part, is TGCACCTGCAGTGCTTGGGGGAATAACCAAGACACCCAGTAC. This gives the protein CTCSAWGNNQDTQY. The full CDR3 protein reads CTCSAWGNNQDTQYF. Combining the CDR3 with reference TRBV1 and TRBJ2-5 gives the whole variable domain VTLLEQNPRWRLVPRGQAVNLRCILKNSQYPWMSWYQQDLQKQLQWLFTLRSPGDKEVKSLPGADYLATRVTDTELRLQVANMSQGRTLYCTCSAWGNNQDTQYFGPGTRLLVL.

With regard to this clone: Gene names refer to mouse genes. This specimen includes other DNA sequences encoding the same CDR3. Here the CDR3 reads CAWSSRDWGYEQYF. The CDR3 bases that were read are TGTGCCTGGAGTTCCCGGGACTGGGGATATGAACAGTAC. This chain joins TRBV31 and TRBJ2-7; 10 bases are a match to TRBD2. The read comes to an end 1 residue before the CDR3 does, leaving the germline J gene to fill in the end. Germline lookup yields CDR1 GKSSPN and CDR2 SITVG. The junction had 5 bases not matched to a gene; V was cut back by 2 bases and J by 4 bases. This CDR3 region has 14 residues.

Concerning this clone itself: Gene names and germline match the mouse. The read gets to within 1 residue of the CDR3 end, and the germline J gene fills in the rest. V and J are TRBV5 and TRBJ1-5, with D uncertain. The CDR3 runs to 15 residues. The V gene's germline CDR1 is LGHNA and CDR2 YNLKQL (reference sequence). V was shortened by 0 bases and J by 0 bases, with 6 bases between the two germline ends. Incomplete CDR3 DNA: TGTGCCAGCAGCCAAGATAGAAATAACAACCAGGCTCCGCTT. Translating it yields CASSQDRNNNQAPL. The CDR3, in full, reads CASSQDRNNNQAPLF.

On this clone: Mouse gene names apply. The observed sequence ends 1 residue before the CDR3 terminus, with the missing tail filled in from the germline J gene. The rearrangement joins TRBV29 to TRBJ1-3; 8 bases line up with TRBD1. CDR1 and CDR2 (germline): MSHET, SYDVDS. The CDR3 covers 15 residues. The trim removed 2 bases at V and 4 bases at J, leaving 4 bases unmatched. CDR3 bases read: TGTGCTAGCAGTTTAGGCAGGGGGCTCGGAAATACGCTCTAT. Protein sequence: CASSLGRGLGNTLY. The full CDR3 sequence reads CASSLGRGLGNTLYF.